The 29 T cell receptor beta chains given below trace back to one sample, sequenced in a study of tissue T cells after allogeneic stem cell transplantation. The assay was immunoSEQ multiplex PCR, and TCRdb's table has in-frame clones only and misses some. This sample yields approximately 7,300 clones, of which about 47% are seen a single time; 9% to 15% belongs to the top ten. Time point noted: mouse harvest day 7 after allogeneic transplant. Each mouse received 10^7 T-cell-depleted marrow cells plus 10^6 splenic CD5+ T cells by tail vein. Sequenced material: lymph node tissue. Receptors originate from a female BALB/c mouse given C57BL/6 T cells with graft-versus-host disease after an allogeneic hematopoietic cell transplant.

In the case of this clone: Any gene name here is a mouse gene name. The CDR3 loop reads CASSLFREGSDYTF. CDR3 bases read: TGTGCCAGCAGTCTGTTCAGGGAGGGCTCCGACTACACC. The chain employs TRBV24 and TRBJ1-2; D may be TRBD1 (5 bases). The read ends 1 residue before the CDR3 terminus; that terminus is restored from the germline J gene. This CDR3 spans 14 amino acids. The V and J ends lost 1 base and 4 bases respectively, with 10 bases between them. Germline CDR1 and CDR2: KGHTA and FRNEEI.

Points on this clone: Mouse names are used for the genes. The CDR3 is cut off 1 residue early in the read; its end comes from the germline J gene. The chain is built from TRBV1 and TRBJ2-7, with TRBD2 matching over 11 bases. V was clipped by 1 base and J by 4 bases; unmatched bases: 3. The CDR3 loop spans 15 amino acids. Germline values: CDR1 NSQYPW, CDR2 LRSPGD (reference sequence). Partial CDR3 DNA: TGCACCTGCAGTGCAGCCGGGACTGGGGGATATGAACAGTAC. Its protein product is CTCSAAGTGGYEQY. In full, the CDR3 reads CTCSAAGTGGYEQYF.

Of note for this clone: Gene and germline names: mouse. Read coverage stops 1 residue before the CDR3 terminus; the germline J gene supplies the remainder. The gene calls are TRBV3 and TRBJ2-1, with TRBD1 as a possible D gene (5 bases). This CDR3 is built from 15 residues. V lost 4 bases to trimming and J lost 3 bases, with 13 bases between them. Germline V lookup: CDR1 SNHLY, CDR2 FYNGKV (reference sequence). The CDR3 sequence is CASSSPQASYAEQFF. CDR3 DNA, as far as it was read: TGTGCCAGCAGCTCCCCACAGGCGTCCTATGCTGAGCAGTTC. Looking up the rest from reference TRBV3 and TRBJ2-1 gives the full variable domain: GPKVLQIPSHQIIDMGQMVTLNCDPVSNHLYFYWYKQILGQQMEFLVNFYNGKVMEKSKLFKDQFSVERPDGSYFTLKIQPTALEDSAVYFCASSSPQASYAEQFFGPGTRLTVL.

Comments on this clone: All gene names here are mouse names. The read terminates 1 residue ahead of where the CDR3 ends, so the germline J gene completes it. The chain links TRBV3 to TRBJ1-3, with D possibly being TRBD1 (6 bases). V lost 5 bases to trimming and J lost 2 bases, with 10 bases between them. CDR3 size: 14 residues. Per the germline V gene, CDR1 is SNHLY and CDR2 is FYNGKV (reference sequence). The sequenced CDR3 bases are TGTGCCAGCAGCCCTTCAGGGGCTGGAAATACGCTCTAT. Its protein product is CASSPSGAGNTLY. The full-length CDR3 reads as CASSPSGAGNTLYF.

As to this clone: Gene labels here are mouse ones. The read is 1 residue too short to cover the CDR3 end, so that end is filled in from the germline J gene. This chain joins TRBV26 and TRBJ2-4; D is undetermined. The CDR3 sequence is 12 residues long. The ends were cut back, 3 bases at V and 5 bases at J, with 6 bases in the middle. Germline V lookup: CDR1 KGHPV, CDR2 FQNQEV (reference sequence). CDR3 residues: CASSLAGNTLYF. Incomplete CDR3 DNA: TGTGCCAGCAGTCTTGCAGGAAACACCTTGTAC.

A note on this clone: Gene labels here are mouse ones. The read finishes 1 residue shy of the CDR3 end, and the germline J gene is used to complete it. V is TRBV26 and J is TRBJ2-2; D call uncertain. CDR3 length equals 14 residues. The V end was cut by 2 bases, the J end by 1 base, with 5 bases between. Looked up from germline, CDR1 is KGHPV and CDR2 is FQNQEV (reference sequence). The CDR3 here is CASSLTENTGQLYF. The sequenced CDR3 bases are TGTGCCAGCAGTCTGACAGAAAACACCGGGCAGCTCTAC.

About this clone itself: Genes and germline are mouse. The sequenced fragment ends 1 residue before the CDR3 boundary, so the rest is inferred from the germline J gene. The V and J genes are TRBV2 and TRBJ1-1, with no clear D. There are 13 residues in the CDR3. The germline CDR1 and CDR2 sequences are LGHNA and YSYQKL. V shed 4 bases and J shed 1 base, with 7 bases lying between them. Incomplete CDR3 DNA: TGTGCCAGCAGCCTTGGACCGAACACAGAAGTCTTC. It yields the protein CASSLGPNTEVF. The whole CDR3 protein reads CASSLGPNTEVFF.

About this clone itself: The germline and genes are mouse ones. Coverage ceases 1 residue before the CDR3 finishes, and the germline J gene fills in the end. The chain couples TRBV29 to TRBJ1-4; 7 nucleotides align to TRBD1. The V and J ends lost 2 bases and 3 bases, in that order; junction bases with no gene match: 3. Germline-derived CDR1 and CDR2 are MSHET and SYDVDS. The CDR3 length is 15 residues. The CDR3 here is CASSLEGATNERLFF. CDR3 DNA, as far as it was read: TGTGCTAGCAGTTTAGAGGGGGCGACCAACGAAAGATTATTT. Variable domain in full (rest from reference TRBV29 and TRBJ1-4): DMKVTQMPRYLIKRMGENVLLECGQDMSHETMYWYRQDPGLGLQLIYISYDVDSNSEGDIPKGYRVSRKKREHFSLILDSAKTNQTSVYFCASSLEGATNERLFFGHGTKLSVL.

As for this clone: Any gene name here is a mouse gene name. The read ends 1 residue before the CDR3 terminus; that terminus is restored from the germline J gene. The gene calls are TRBV3 and TRBJ2-3; 9 bases match TRBD1. The V and J ends lost 2 bases and 3 bases, in that order; junction bases with no gene match: 3. The germline V gene encodes CDR1 SNHLY and CDR2 FYNGKV (reference sequence). CDR3 length equals 15 residues. The CDR3 sequence is CASSLYRGRAETLYF. Partial CDR3 DNA: TGTGCCAGCAGCTTATACAGGGGGCGCGCAGAAACGCTGTAT. Drawing the rest from reference TRBV3 and TRBJ2-3, the complete variable domain is GPKVLQIPSHQIIDMGQMVTLNCDPVSNHLYFYWYKQILGQQMEFLVNFYNGKVMEKSKLFKDQFSVERPDGSYFTLKIQPTALEDSAVYFCASSLYRGRAETLYFGSGTRLTVL.

In its sample, this clone was seen a few times. Gene labels here are mouse ones. From the germline J gene comes the end of the CDR3, since the read stops 1 residue before it. This chain joins TRBV2 and TRBJ1-3, with 10 bases fitting TRBD1. CDR1 LGHNA and CDR2 YSYQKL come from the germline V gene. The V gene end was trimmed by 4 bases and the J gene end by 2 bases; junction bases not matched to a gene: 2. This CDR3 spans 15 amino acids. The sequenced part of the CDR3 DNA is TGTGCCAGCAGCCTCGGGACAGGGGCTGGAAATACGCTCTAT. Protein: CASSLGTGAGNTLY. The whole CDR3 protein is CASSLGTGAGNTLYF. Based on the CDR3 plus reference TRBV2 and TRBJ1-3, the full variable domain is DPKIIQKPKYLVAVTGSEKILICEQYLGHNAMYWYRQSAKKPLEFMFSYSYQKLMDNQTASSRFQPQSSKKNHLDLQITALKPDDSATYFCASSLGTGAGNTLYFGEGSRLIVV.

About this clone: Germline and genes here are mouse. The DNA ends 1 residue before the CDR3 does, and the rest of the CDR3 is filled in from the germline J gene. This chain links TRBV26 with TRBJ1-4; 7 nucleotides line up with TRBD1. Losses at the gene ends were 4 bases for V and 3 bases for J; bases not matched to a gene: 2. Germline V CDR1 and CDR2: KGHPV, FQNQEV (reference sequence). This CDR3 is 14 amino acids long. CDR3 DNA (partial): TGTGCCAGCAGTCGACAGGGACCCAACGAAAGATTATTT. Amino acids: CASSRQGPNERLF. The entire CDR3 protein is CASSRQGPNERLFF.

Regarding this clone: The gene names given are mouse names. The part of the CDR3 DNA that was read is TGTGCCTGGAGTCTTGGCAGGGGTGCAGAAACGCTGTAT. Translated: CAWSLGRGAETLY. Given in full, the CDR3 is CAWSLGRGAETLYF. The chain uses TRBV31 and TRBJ2-3; TRBD1 might be the D (5 bases). From the germline J gene comes the end of the CDR3, since the read stops 1 residue before it. This CDR3 region has 14 residues. V lost 0 bases, J lost 1 base, and 8 bases lay in between. CDR1 is GKSSPN and CDR2 is SITVG in the germline V gene.

As concerns this clone: The gene names given are mouse names. The sequence runs out 1 residue before the end of the CDR3; the remainder is reconstructed from the germline J gene. The gene calls are TRBV23 and TRBJ2-5; TRBD1, the D gene given by the table, was not confirmed from the DNA. The germline CDR1 and CDR2 sequences are KGHTA and FQNQQP. The CDR3 totals 13 residues. CDR3 in amino acids: CSSSHRQEDTQYF. The sequenced part of the CDR3 DNA is TGCTCCAGCAGTCATCGACAGGAAGACACCCAGTAC.

Concerning this clone itself: Gene names and germline match the mouse. The read halts 1 residue ahead of the CDR3 end, with the missing end drawn from the germline J gene. The chain links TRBV26 to TRBJ2-4; TRBD1 agrees at 8 bases. Trimming cost V 6 bases and J 0 bases; bases outside gene matches: 5. This CDR3 region has 15 residues. Germline V CDR1 and CDR2: KGHPV, FQNQEV (reference sequence). The CDR3 DNA, read in part, is TGTGCCAGCAGGCGACAGGGGACTAGTCAAAACACCTTGTAC. It codes for CASRRQGTSQNTLY. The entire CDR3 protein reads CASRRQGTSQNTLYF.

On this clone itself: Germline and genes here are mouse. The read falls 1 residue short of the CDR3 end, and the missing part is taken from the germline J gene. This chain uses TRBV19 with TRBJ2-5; D may be TRBD1 or TRBD2 (6 bases each). The CDR3 runs to 16 residues. Germline lookup yields CDR1 FNHDT and CDR2 SITEND (reference sequence). V lost 1 base and J lost 2, with 14 bases in between. CDR3 sequence: CASSISGGGRQDTQYF. The CDR3 DNA, read in part, is TGTGCCAGCAGTATAAGCGGGGGCGGGCGCCAAGACACCCAGTAC.

Points on this clone: Gene and germline names: mouse. The observed sequence ends 1 residue before the CDR3 terminus, with the missing tail filled in from the germline J gene. J is TRBJ2-3 and V is TRBV3; 8 bases are a match to TRBD2. The CDR3 totals 14 residues. The V gene's germline CDR1 is SNHLY and CDR2 FYNGKV (reference sequence). With V trimmed by 5 bases and J by 2 bases, 3 bases remained unmatched. The part of the CDR3 DNA that was read is TGTGCCAGCAGCAGGACTGGGTTTGCAGAAACGCTGTAT. It codes for CASSRTGFAETLY. The whole CDR3 region reads CASSRTGFAETLYF.

On this clone: The germline and genes are mouse ones. The CDR3 is cut off 1 residue early in the read; its end comes from the germline J gene. V gene TRBV12-2 combines with J gene TRBJ2-4; a possible D gene is TRBD1 (6 bases). The length of the CDR3 is 14 residues. Trimming shortened V by 2 bases and J by 0 bases, and 8 bases separated the two germline ends. Looked up from germline, CDR1 is SGHLS and CDR2 is HYDKME. The covered CDR3 bases are TGTGCCAGCTCTCCACAGGGTAGTCAAAACACCTTGTAC. Translation gives CASSPQGSQNTLY. The complete CDR3 reads CASSPQGSQNTLYF.

This clone was observed a handful of times. Genes and germline are mouse. The read is 1 residue too short to cover the CDR3 end, so that end is filled in from the germline J gene. The J gene is TRBJ1-6, the V gene TRBV14; D remains ambiguous. Being an ORF, TRBJ1-6 has a function that is uncertain. CDR3 length: 13 residues. V shed 2 bases and J shed 7 bases, with 7 bases lying between them. Germline lookup yields CDR1 SGHDT and CDR2 FRDEAV. The CDR3 here is CASSLSGNSPLYF. CDR3 DNA, as far as it was read: TGTGCCAGCAGTTTGTCGGGGAATTCGCCCCTCTAC.

Details on this clone: Mouse gene names and germline throughout. The CDR3 extends 1 residue past the end of the read, so its final part is completed from the germline J gene. This chain links TRBV19 with TRBJ2-4; D is perhaps TRBD1 or TRBD2 (5 bases each). The CDR3 is made up of 13 amino acids. V was cut by 1 base and J by 7 bases, with 10 bases left in between. The germline CDR1 and CDR2 sequences are FNHDT and SITEND (reference sequence). Incomplete CDR3 DNA: TGTGCCAGCAGTATACCGGGGGTCGACACCTTGTAC. Translating gives CASSIPGVDTLY. The full CDR3 reads CASSIPGVDTLYF.

As to this clone: Gene names are the mouse ones. Coverage ceases 1 residue before the CDR3 finishes, and the germline J gene fills in the end. This chain connects TRBV3 to TRBJ2-3, with 11 bases fitting TRBD1. J was trimmed by 2 bases and V by 1 base; bases with no gene match: 5. The CDR3 extends over 17 amino acids. Germline CDR1 SNHLY, CDR2 FYNGKV (reference sequence). The chain's CDR3 is CASSLGRGQGVAETLYF. The sequenced CDR3 bases are TGTGCCAGCAGCTTAGGGCGGGGACAGGGGGTTGCAGAAACGCTGTAT.

With regard to this clone: Genes and germline come from the mouse. The read ends 1 residue early relative to the CDR3; the germline J gene fills the gap. This chain joins TRBV3 and TRBJ2-4, with D perhaps matching TRBD2 (6 bases). Germline V gene lookup returns CDR1 SNHLY and CDR2 FYNGKV (reference sequence). The V end lost 4 bases, the J end lost 1 base, and 9 bases lay between the germline ends. The CDR3 is made up of 14 amino acids. CDR3 protein: CASSSPGGQNTLYF. CDR3 DNA, as far as it was read: TGTGCCAGCAGCTCCCCTGGGGGTCAAAACACCTTGTAC.

Comments on this clone: Here the gene names and germline are mouse. The read falls 1 residue short of the CDR3 end, and the missing part is taken from the germline J gene. The chain links TRBV3 to TRBJ1-2; perhaps TRBD1 as D (5 bases). Germline V gene lookup returns CDR1 SNHLY and CDR2 FYNGKV (reference sequence). The CDR3 consists of 13 residues. V was clipped by 4 bases and J by 2 bases, with 8 bases between them. The sequenced CDR3 bases are TGTGCCAGCAGCTCCAGACAGAACTCCGACTACACC. It specifies CASSSRQNSDYT. The CDR3 in its entirety is CASSSRQNSDYTF.

On this clone: The genes and germline here are from mouse. The read gets to within 1 residue of the CDR3 end, and the germline J gene fills in the rest. The chain joins TRBV26 to TRBJ2-1, with a weak D call TRBD2 (6 bases). The CDR3 runs to 14 residues. Germline V gene sequence: CDR1 KGHPV, CDR2 FQNQEV (reference sequence). The V end lost 1 base, the J end lost 7 bases, and 11 bases lay between the germline ends. The chain's CDR3 is CASSLWGVRAEQFF. The CDR3 DNA, read in part, is TGTGCCAGCAGTCTGTGGGGGGTGAGGGCTGAGCAGTTC.

A note on this clone: Any gene name here is a mouse gene name. The DNA ends 1 residue before the CDR3 does, and the rest of the CDR3 is filled in from the germline J gene. This chain links TRBV26 with TRBJ1-4; D ambiguous. V was clipped by 4 bases and J by 0 bases, with 6 bases between them. Germline lookup yields CDR1 KGHPV and CDR2 FQNQEV (reference sequence). The CDR3 contains 14 residues. Here the CDR3 reads CASSPGVSNERLFF. Incomplete CDR3 DNA: TGTGCCAGCAGTCCCGGAGTTTCCAACGAAAGATTATTT.

As regards this clone: Germline and genes: mouse. The read ends 1 residue shy of where the CDR3 ends; the end is completed using the germline J gene. V and J are TRBV16 and TRBJ2-1; the D is unclear. V was shortened by 3 bases and J by 3 bases, with 3 bases between the two germline ends. Germline assignment: CDR1 SGHSA and CDR2 FRNQAP. The CDR3 totals 12 residues. The sequenced part of the CDR3 DNA is TGTGCAAGCAGCTTCGGCTATGCTGAGCAGTTC. It specifies CASSFGYAEQF. The entire CDR3 is CASSFGYAEQFF.

A few counts support this clone. Mouse germline and gene names are used. The read is 1 residue too short to cover the CDR3 end, so that end is filled in from the germline J gene. The gene calls are TRBV26 and TRBJ2-7; TRBD2 agrees at 8 bases. V dropped 4 bases and J dropped 4; count of bases not matched to a gene: 3. The CDR3 consists of 13 residues. Germline lookup yields CDR1 KGHPV and CDR2 FQNQEV (reference sequence). CDR3 sequence: CASSPWGAYEQYF. The sequenced part of the CDR3 DNA is TGTGCCAGCAGTCCCTGGGGGGCATATGAACAGTAC.

In regard to this clone: Gene names and germline match the mouse. Coverage ceases 1 residue before the CDR3 finishes, and the germline J gene fills in the end. The rearrangement joins TRBV23 to TRBJ2-3; the D call in the table, TRBD1, was not verified against the DNA. CDR1 is KGHTA and CDR2 is FQNQQP in the germline V gene. This CDR3 contains 13 residues. The covered CDR3 bases are TGCTCCAGCAGTCCCGGGACATACGAAACGCTGTAT. This codes for CSSSPGTYETLY. The whole CDR3 reads CSSSPGTYETLYF.

This clone was detected a few times. Mouse gene names and germline throughout. CDR3 region: CTCSADHWGAYEQYF. CDR3 bases read: TGCACCTGCAGTGCAGATCACTGGGGGGCCTATGAACAGTAC. The V gene is TRBV1, the J gene TRBJ2-7; 9 bases are a match to TRBD2. The read stops 1 residue short of the end of the CDR3; the missing end is completed from the germline J gene. The CDR3 extends over 15 amino acids. Germline loops: CDR1 NSQYPW, CDR2 LRSPGD (reference sequence). With 0 bases clipped from V and 2 bases from J, the junction kept 2 bases outside the gene matches.

To note about this clone: Germline and genes here are mouse. With the read ending 1 residue before the CDR3 end, the germline J gene is used to fill in that end. The chain has TRBV15 and TRBJ2-4, with 7 bases fitting TRBD2. V lost 6 bases to trimming and J lost 0 bases; unmatched junction nucleotides: 3. The germline gives CDR1 SGHND, CDR2 FRSKSL. The CDR3 runs 14 residues. The CDR3 is CASSPGGSQNTLYF. The CDR3 DNA, read in part, is TGTGCCAGCAGCCCTGGGGGTAGTCAAAACACCTTGTAC.